This T cell receptor (beta chain) was captured in a study of blood T cell repertoires in COVID-19. Turning to the study itself: Samples came from the United States, Italy and Spain, spanning acute and convalescent COVID-19.

Each participant's cohort was designated according to participant-reported clinical history. People in the exposed group encountered a COVID-19 case within 2 weeks before entering the study. Authors' analysis steps: Nucleated cell number was recorded as an estimate derived from reference gene primer amplification. The table came from immunoSEQ multiplex PCR; TCRdb's copy has only in-frame clones and leaves some out. Clone size and the V and J calls come from that table; the DNA yielded D and trimming. Of over 350,000 clones in the sample, roughly 90% were seen once. After removal of 6 bases from V and 14 bases from J, the junction contained 8 bases not matched to a gene. This CDR3 comprises 11 residues.

The specimen was PBMCs or T cells enriched from blood (not recorded which). This receptor was taken from a woman aged 40 to 50 who had been exposed to COVID-19. This rearrangement joins TRBV12-3 or TRBV12-4 to TRBJ1-2; 8 positions agree with TRBD1. DNA for the CDR3: TGTGCCAGCAGAAATCGACAGGGGATAACCTTC. It encodes CASRNRQGITF.